These 8 T cell receptor beta chains originate from one sample sequenced in a study of cytomegalovirus exposure and HLA in healthy donors. Method: immunoSEQ multiplex PCR; TCRdb's copy keeps in-frame clones and lacks some. The sample holds about 74,000 clones, roughly 94% seen once. The material sequenced was PBMCs. These receptors all come from a man aged 18 to 30 in good health and CMV-seropositive.

This chain links TRBV28 with TRBJ2-3; D unclear. This CDR3 region has 15 residues. The germline V and J ends were trimmed by 5 bases and 5 bases, with 17 bases remaining between them. Germline CDR1 is MDHEN and CDR2 is SYDVKM. This CDR3 reads CASSPRALPVDTQYF. DNA of the CDR3: TGTGCCAGCAGTCCCAGAGCGCTCCCGGTAGATACGCAGTATTTT.

The genes are TRBV10-3 and TRBJ2-7, with TRBD1 identical over 11 bases. The J segment lost 0 bases and the V segment lost 6 bases, leaving 4 bases of the junction unmatched. The germline V gene has CDR1 ENHRY and CDR2 SYGVKD. CDR3 length: 15 residues. CDR3 amino acids: CAISSGQGVSYEQYF. Here the CDR3 DNA reads TGTGCCATCAGCTCGGGACAGGGGGTCTCCTACGAGCAGTACTTC.

The chain recombines TRBV10-1 with TRBJ2-1, with 10 bases fitting TRBD2. The trim removed 5 bases at V and 4 bases at J, leaving 5 bases unmatched. This CDR3 comprises 15 residues. Germline V gene data show CDR1 as WNHNN and CDR2 as SYGVQD (reference sequence). Here the CDR3 reads CASSKSTSGYNEQFF. As DNA, the CDR3 is TGCGCCAGCAGTAAATCGACTAGCGGGTACAATGAGCAGTTCTTC.

This clone was picked up one time. The rearrangement links TRBV6-5 to TRBJ2-2; D possibly corresponds to TRBD2 (5 bases). The CDR3 covers 13 residues. Germline-derived CDR1 and CDR2 are MNHEY and SVGAGI. The germline V and J ends were trimmed by 7 bases and 2 bases, with 8 bases remaining between them. The CDR3 DNA is TGTGCCAGCACTCGGGGTAACACCGGGGAGCTGTTTTTT. Translating gives CASTRGNTGELFF.

The rearrangement joins TRBV20-1 to TRBJ2-5, with D maybe TRBD2 (6 bases). The germline gives CDR1 DFQATT, CDR2 SNEGSKA (reference sequence). The V end was cut by 7 bases, the J end by 5 bases, with 11 bases between. CDR3 length equals 11 residues. The CDR3 DNA follows: TGCAGTGTGGGGGGTTTGGAGACCCAGTACTTC. This codes for CSVGGLETQYF.

This chain connects TRBV6-5 to TRBJ2-7; D unresolved. Between the trimmed V and J ends, which lost 4 bases and 4 bases, there was a span of 14 bases. Per germline, CDR1 MNHEY and CDR2 SVGAGI. The CDR3 has 14 residues. The CDR3, as DNA: TGTGCCAGCAGTTCCCTCTCAGAGACTTACGAGCAGTACTTC. It specifies CASSSLSETYEQYF.

Comment on this clone: In the same sample, other DNA sequences code for this CDR3. For the CDR3, the DNA is TGCGCCAGCAGCCCGCCGGACAGGCTCTCCTACGAGCAGTACTTC. It yields the protein CASSPPDRLSYEQYF. The rearrangement joins TRBV4-1 to TRBJ2-7; 7 bases agree with TRBD1. The CDR3 is 15 amino acids. Germline V gene sequence: CDR1 MGHRA, CDR2 YSYEKL. Unmatched junction bases numbered 6, after V lost 4 bases and J lost 0 bases.

V and J are TRBV6-5 and TRBJ2-7; D gene unclear. Trimming pared 2 bases from V and 5 bases from J, leaving 10 bases between. The CDR3 runs 13 residues. CDR1 and CDR2 (germline): MNHEY, SVGAGI. The chain's CDR3 is CASSYANRNEQYF. CDR3 nucleotide sequence: TGTGCCAGCAGTTACGCCAACAGAAACGAGCAGTACTTC.